This T cell receptor beta chain was sequenced for a study of blood T cell repertoires in COVID-19 (dated by TCRdb to about 2020). For the wider study: The collaborator samples originated in the United States, Italy and Spain and spanned the acute and convalescent phases of COVID-19. The prospective study material was composed of cDNA or gDNA derived from T cells, B-cell-depleted T cells, or PBMCs. Deeply sampled blood TCRbeta repertoires from subjects exposed to, actively infected with, or recovered from COVID-19 were included in the dataset. The repertoires were released in a freely available public database meant as a resource for research on the immune response to SARS-CoV-2. The samples were drawn from two sources: the first 160 participants of the ongoing ImmuneRACE study, and 950 to 1,500 subjects contributed by 6 global collaborators. A de-identified subject ID, COVID-19 status, age in years and sex were almost always included in the sample metadata. Where available, HLA class I and class II types were taken from metadata supplied by the sample provider and were not determined by assay-based typing.

TCRbeta CDR3 regions were amplified from genomic DNA using the immunoSEQ Assay, a bias-controlled multiplex PCR. From the authors' description of their analysis: Within the assay, amplification of reference gene primers was used to estimate how many nucleated cells each sample contained. To quantify the absolute abundance of each unique TCRbeta CDR3 rearrangement, sequence reads were collapsed and filtered. For each sample, productive Simpson clonality was calculated by taking the square root of Simpson's diversity index across productive rearrangements. TCRdb's version of the immuneACCESS table is confined to in-frame rearrangements and falls short of the full clone set. An unresolved V gene accounts for under half of the shortfall where checked; the remainder is of unknown origin. V and J calls plus clone size are reproduced from that table; the DNA served to infer D and trimming. The sample table shows roughly 380,000 clones, and roughly 84% are seen once. The ten top clones hold roughly 3% of the sample.

The CDR3 holds 12 amino acids from the cysteine to the phenylalanine. The DNA shown is the 36-base CDR3, in frame from base 1. The germline V gene provides CDR1 MNHEY and CDR2 SVGAGI. Participants in the prospective study were aged 18 to 89 years, lived in 20 to 30 United States geographic areas, and enrolled through a virtual design. To assign participants to cohorts, the prospective study relied on clinical history that participants themselves reported in a screening survey and a study questionnaire. ImmuneRACE Cohort 3 recovered participants were defined by two consecutive negative NP/OP PCR tests, healthcare professional clearance, or symptom resolution. In the prospective study, mobile phlebotomists collected whole blood, serum and a nasopharyngeal or oropharyngeal swab from each participant. Over a roughly 2-month period, participants in the prospective study had the option of providing additional blood draws and questionnaires. Before DNA extraction, blood samples from the prospective study were shipped at room temperature or frozen.

Overall results and qualifications from the work: The amount of clinical and demographic metadata varied by source and participant and was provided uncurated.

Worth noting for this clone: What this receptor recognizes is not known. At one end, the junction sequence differs from germline, possibly due to a read error.

The source material was PBMCs or T cells enriched from blood (not recorded which). The clonotype originates from a woman aged 30 to 39 who had recovered from COVID-19. The rearrangement joined TRBV6-5 to TRBJ2-2; TRBD1 lines up with 11 middle nucleotides. The DNA sequence is TGTGCCAGCAGGCCCGGGACAGGGGGGCTGTTTTTT. It encodes CASRPGTGGLFF.